These 32 T cell receptor beta chains were all obtained from the same sample, sequenced in a study of T cell responses to AZD1222 COVID-19 vaccine. Measured with immunoSEQ multiplex PCR; TCRdb has only the in-frame clones, and not every one. The sample includes under 100,000 clones, 92% of them seen just once. The sample in question was peripheral blood, obtained on day 0 of MenACWY control vaccination. These receptors all stem from an adult in good health.

This clone has a single count. This chain joins TRBV4-3 and TRBJ2-5; 10 bases agree with TRBD1. The CDR3 covers 14 residues. The V and J ends lost 4 bases and 4 bases, in that order; junction bases with no gene match: 3. Germline V gene lookup returns CDR1 LGHNA and CDR2 YSLEER. This CDR3 is CASSLRTGGETQYF. The CDR3 DNA is TGCGCCAGCAGCCTCCGGACAGGGGGAGAGACCCAGTACTTC.

V gene TRBV5-1 combines with J gene TRBJ1-4, with a possible D match to TRBD1 (6 bases). Trimming removed 3 bases from V and 1 base from J, with 7 bases in between. CDR3 length: 14 amino acids. Germline assignment: CDR1 SGHRS and CDR2 YFSETQ. In DNA, the CDR3 is TGCGCCAGCAGCTCACAGGGAACTAATGAAAAACTGTTTTTT. It specifies CASSSQGTNEKLFF.

The chain couples TRBV7-3 to TRBJ2-2; D gene unclear. V was clipped by 2 bases and J by 1 base, with 5 bases between them. CDR3 length equals 14 residues. Germline-derived CDR1 and CDR2 are SGHTA and FQGTGA. This CDR3 is CASSLQQNTGELFF. DNA for the CDR3: TGTGCCAGCAGCTTACAACAGAACACCGGGGAGCTGTTTTTT.

The V gene is TRBV12-3 or TRBV12-4, the J gene TRBJ1-6; the D is unclear. This CDR3 comprises 13 residues. V was trimmed by 9 bases and J by 0 bases, leaving 6 bases between them. In nucleotides, the CDR3 is TGTGCCAGTCAGCTCTCCTATAATTCACCCCTCCACTTT. It translates to CASQLSYNSPLHF.

The chain joins TRBV11-2 to TRBJ2-5; TRBD2 aligns across 10 bases. Per the germline V gene, CDR1 is SGHAT and CDR2 is FQNNGV. The trim removed 1 base at V and 10 bases at J, leaving 9 bases unmatched. The CDR3 totals 15 residues. This CDR3 reads CASSLVPSGGDGQYF. CDR3 nucleotides: TGTGCCAGCAGCTTAGTCCCTAGCGGGGGAGACGGCCAGTACTTC.

CDR3 nucleotide sequence: TGTGCCAGCAGTTCCCAGGGGACTAATGAAAAACTGTTTTTT. Its translation is CASSSQGTNEKLFF. The V call is TRBV28, the J call TRBJ1-4, with D possibly TRBD1 on 6 matching bases. This CDR3 comprises 14 residues. V lost 4 bases to trimming and J lost 2 bases, with 8 bases between them. The V gene's germline CDR1 is MDHEN and CDR2 SYDVKM.

The gene calls are TRBV4-3 and TRBJ1-6, with D unclear. Per the germline V gene, CDR1 is LGHNA and CDR2 is YSLEER. CDR3 size: 16 residues. The ends were cut back, 3 bases at V and 5 bases at J, with 14 bases in the middle. CDR3 amino acids: CASSQTTGGDNSPLHF. Here the CDR3 DNA reads TGCGCCAGCAGCCAGACCACGGGCGGGGATAATTCACCCCTCCACTTT.

This chain uses TRBV18 with TRBJ2-5; 9 nucleotides align to TRBD1. V was pared by 3 bases and J by 5 bases, with 13 bases of the junction left unmatched. Germline CDR1 KGHSH, CDR2 LQKENI. The CDR3 sequence is 17 residues long. CDR3 sequence: CASSPVTPGQGYETQYF. CDR3 bases: TGTGCCAGCTCACCGGTTACTCCTGGACAGGGGTACGAGACCCAGTACTTC. Full variable domain (outside the CDR3, taken from reference TRBV18 and TRBJ2-5): NAGVMQNPRHLVRRRGQEARLRCSPMKGHSHVYWYRQLPEEGLKFMVYLQKENIIDESGMPKERFSAEFPKEGPSILRIQQVVRGDSAAYFCASSPVTPGQGYETQYFGPGTRLLVL.

This clone was seen only once. The rearrangement links TRBV7-2 to TRBJ2-1; 8 nucleotides line up with TRBD2. Germline V gives CDR1 SGHTA, CDR2 FQGNSA. CDR3 size: 16 residues. Germline trimming cut 1 base from V and 4 bases from J; bases unmatched to any gene: 6. CDR3 amino acids: CASSLDSGGAYNEQFF. DNA of the CDR3: TGTGCCAGCAGCTTAGATTCGGGAGGGGCATACAATGAGCAGTTCTTC. The variable domain in full, completed from reference TRBV7-2 and TRBJ2-1, reads GAGVSQSPSNKVTEKGKDVELRCDPISGHTALYWYRQSLGQGLEFLIYFQGNSAPDKSGLPSDRFSAERTGGSVSTLTIQRTQQEDSAVYLCASSLDSGGAYNEQFFGPGTRLTVL.

J is TRBJ1-5 and V is TRBV19; no definite D call. This CDR3 is built from 16 residues. Trimming left V 5 bases short and J 0 bases short, with 14 bases between. Germline V CDR1 and CDR2: LNHDA, SQIVND (reference sequence). CDR3 DNA sequence: TGTGCCAGTAGTCGTCTGGGCGGGTATAGCAATCAGCCCCAGCATTTT. This gives the protein CASSRLGGYSNQPQHF.

The chain links TRBV6-2 or TRBV6-3 to TRBJ1-6, with D uncertain. Trimming removed 7 bases at V and 5 bases at J, with 12 bases between. The V gene's germline CDR1 is MNHEY and CDR2 SVGEGT. CDR3 length: 14 residues. CDR3 loop: CASTPTRNNSPLHF. Here the CDR3 DNA reads TGTGCCAGCACCCCCACACGGAATAATTCACCCCTCCACTTT.

This chain uses TRBV27 with TRBJ2-7, with 9 bases matching TRBD1. Trimming at V came to 6 bases and at J to 3 bases, leaving 12 bases not matched to a gene. Per the germline V gene, CDR1 is MNHEY and CDR2 is SMNVEV (reference sequence). The CDR3 has 16 residues. CDR3 DNA: TGTGCCAGCAGCCCCACCGGGACAGGGTTGGACTACGAGCAGTACTTC. This codes for CASSPTGTGLDYEQYF.

V gene TRBV9 combines with J gene TRBJ1-2, with D hard to call. V gave up 2 bases and J gave up 4 bases, with 6 bases separating them. This CDR3 has 12 residues. Germline V CDR1 and CDR2: SGDLS, YYNGEE. The CDR3 loop reads CASSVDGYGYTF. The CDR3 nucleotides are TGTGCCAGCAGCGTCGACGGCTATGGCTACACCTTC. The full variable domain, in which reference TRBV9 and TRBJ1-2 provide the parts outside the CDR3, is DSGVTQTPKHLITATGQRVTLRCSPRSGDLSVYWYQQSLDQGLQFLIQYYNGEERAKGNILERFSAQQFPDLHSELNLSSLELGDSALYFCASSVDGYGYTFGSGTRLTVV.

The CDR3: CASSFQEPYGYTF. The CDR3 bases are TGTGCCAGCAGCTTCCAGGAACCCTATGGCTACACCTTC. The chain recombines TRBV11-2 with TRBJ1-2; D gene unclear. The CDR3 is 13 residues long. Trimming took 3 bases from V and 4 from J, leaving 9 bases between them. CDR1 and CDR2 (germline): SGHAT, FQNNGV. The entire variable domain, with the rest obtained from reference TRBV11-2 and TRBJ1-2, is as follows: EAGVAQSPRYKIIEKRQSVAFWCNPISGHATLYWYQQILGQGPKLLIQFQNNGVVDDSQLPKDRFSAERLKGVDSTLKIQPAKLEDSAVYLCASSFQEPYGYTFGSGTRLTVV.

V gene TRBV18 combines with J gene TRBJ2-3, with D hard to call. Germline CDR1 and CDR2: KGHSH and LQKENI. This CDR3 spans 13 amino acids. V was clipped by 1 base and J by 2 bases, with 4 bases between them. The CDR3 nucleotides are TGTGCCAGCTCACCACTAGACACAGATACGCAGTATTTT. As protein: CASSPLDTDTQYF.

In its sample, this clone was seen once. The rearrangement uses TRBV28 and TRBJ2-7; 12 bases are a match to TRBD2. The CDR3 totals 14 residues. CDR1 is MDHEN and CDR2 is SYDVKM in the germline V gene. Trimming at V came to 6 bases and at J to 3 bases, leaving 3 bases not matched to a gene. CDR3 protein: CASRGTSGFYEQYF. The DNA of the CDR3 is TGTGCCAGCAGGGGGACTAGCGGGTTCTACGAGCAGTACTTC.

This clone was observed a handful of times. This chain joins TRBV6-1 and TRBJ2-5; 7 positions agree with TRBD2. J gave up 5 bases and V 1 base, and 4 bases lay outside the gene matches. Germline-derived CDR1 and CDR2 are MNHNS and SASEGT. The CDR3 covers 14 residues. CDR3 region: CASSEGTSQETQYF. The CDR3 DNA sequence: TGTGCCAGCAGTGAAGGGACTAGTCAGGAGACCCAGTACTTC.

The chain combines TRBV2 with TRBJ1-5; no reliable D call. Germline CDR1 SNHLY, CDR2 FYNNEI. Trimming shortened V by 2 bases and J by 6 bases, and 11 bases separated the two germline ends. CDR3 length: 14 residues. Here the CDR3 DNA reads TGTGCCAGCAGTGAATCGCAAGGGTTTCAGCCCCAGCATTTT. This codes for CASSESQGFQPQHF.

A few counts support this clone. The chain couples TRBV28 to TRBJ2-2; 9 bases fit TRBD1. V was pared by 4 bases and J by 4 bases, with 1 base of the junction left unmatched. The CDR3 runs 14 residues. Germline V CDR1 and CDR2: MDHEN, SYDVKM. The DNA of the CDR3 is TGTGCCAGCAGTTCGGGACAGGGCACCGGGGAGCTGTTTTTT. Translated: CASSSGQGTGELFF.

This chain connects TRBV18 to TRBJ1-4; 7 bases agree with TRBD1. Germline loops: CDR1 KGHSH, CDR2 LQKENI. This CDR3 region has 15 residues. V trimming: 6 bases; J trimming: 3 bases; junction bases outside the gene matches: 7. CDR3 in DNA: TGTGCCAGCTCCCCATGGGACAGAGCTAATGAAAAACTGTTTTTT. Its translation: CASSPWDRANEKLFF.

The rearrangement links TRBV24-1 to TRBJ2-2, with 11 bases identical to TRBD2. The length of the CDR3 is 17 residues. Unmatched junction bases numbered 7, after V lost 5 bases and J lost 3 bases. The germline V gene has CDR1 KGHDR and CDR2 SFDVKD. In nucleotides, the CDR3 is TGTGCCACCAGTGGGCGCCTGACTAGCGGGGACACCGGGGAGCTGTTTTTT. This sequence encodes CATSGRLTSGDTGELFF.

The gene calls are TRBV29-1 and TRBJ2-3; 10 bases map to TRBD2. Germline CDR1 reads SQVTM; CDR2 reads ANQGSEA. J lost 3 bases, V lost 6 bases, and 9 bases had no gene match. The CDR3 covers 15 residues. This chain's CDR3 is CSVLTLSGRTDTQYF. Here the CDR3 DNA reads TGCAGCGTACTAACCCTTAGCGGGAGGACAGATACGCAGTATTTT.

The rearrangement joins TRBV19 to TRBJ1-3; 7 bases fit TRBD1. J gave up 7 bases and V 5 bases, and 8 bases lay outside the gene matches. This CDR3 contains 14 residues. Per germline, CDR1 LNHDA and CDR2 SQIVND (reference sequence). The CDR3 loop reads CASSAGTQGNTIYF. The CDR3, as DNA: TGTGCCAGTAGTGCCGGAACACAGGGGAACACCATATATTTT.

The chain is built from TRBV12-3 or TRBV12-4 and TRBJ1-4; no definite D call. This CDR3 has 13 residues. V lost 7 bases and J 7 bases, leaving 13 bases between the germline ends. The CDR3 region is CASNFGPREKLFF. In DNA, the CDR3 is TGTGCCAGCAACTTCGGACCTCGTGAAAAACTGTTTTTT.

CDR3 bases: TGCAGCGGGGACAGGGGCGGGGAGACCCAGTACTTC. It specifies CSGDRGGETQYF. V gene TRBV29-1 combines with J gene TRBJ2-5, with 10 bases matching TRBD1. V lost 7 bases to trimming and J lost 5 bases; unmatched junction nucleotides: 4. The CDR3 consists of 12 residues. Germline CDR1 SQVTM, CDR2 ANQGSEA.

The chain combines TRBV28 with TRBJ2-7, with D hard to call. CDR3 size: 11 residues. Germline CDR1 is MDHEN and CDR2 is SYDVKM. Trimming took off 5 bases at V and 2 bases at J, with 4 bases between the two ends. CDR3 coding DNA: TGTGCCAGCAGTCTCACCTACGAGCAGTACTTC. This encodes CASSLTYEQYF.

The V call is TRBV6-1, the J call TRBJ1-6, with 7 bases that match TRBD1. The length of the CDR3 is 17 residues. Germline CDR1 MNHNS, CDR2 SASEGT. V was clipped by 2 bases and J by 8 bases; unmatched bases: 12. The CDR3 bases are TGTGCCAGCAGTGAAATCCCCGAAGGGGGCATAGATTCACCCCTCCACTTT. This gives the protein CASSEIPEGGIDSPLHF.

The chain couples TRBV5-1 to TRBJ1-1; 12 bases line up with TRBD1. This CDR3 spans 15 amino acids. The germline V gene has CDR1 SGHRS and CDR2 YFSETQ. The ends lost 0 bases at V and 5 bases at J; junction bases unmatched: 2. Here the CDR3 DNA reads TGCGCCAGCAGCTTGGGGGACAGGGGGCGGACTGAAGCTTTCTTT. Translated: CASSLGDRGRTEAFF.

This chain uses TRBV19 with TRBJ1-5, with D possibly TRBD1 on 6 matching bases. Germline loops: CDR1 LNHDA, CDR2 SQIVND (reference sequence). The CDR3 has 15 residues. V was clipped by 1 base and J by 9 bases, with 16 bases between them. The DNA for the CDR3 is TGTGCCAGTAGTATAGGGACAGTACCACCTCCGCCCCAGCATTTT. Residues: CASSIGTVPPPPQHF.

The V and J genes are TRBV9 and TRBJ1-2, with 9 bases identical to TRBD1. Trimming removed 1 base from V and 8 bases from J; junction bases left unmatched: 6. From germline, CDR1 is SGDLS and CDR2 YYNGEE. The CDR3 consists of 14 residues. In DNA, the CDR3 is TGTGCCAGCAGCGTAACCGGGACAGGGCGGGGCTACACCTTC. Its translation: CASSVTGTGRGYTF.

This clone was seen once. The chain joins TRBV27 to TRBJ2-1, with D possibly matching TRBD1 (6 bases). Trimming stripped 2 bases from V and 0 bases from J, with 11 bases between. CDR3 length: 16 amino acids. Per the germline V gene, CDR1 is MNHEY and CDR2 is SMNVEV (reference sequence). The CDR3 DNA is TGTGCCAGCAGTTTAGGGACAACAAGCTCCTACAATGAGCAGTTCTTC. This gives the protein CASSLGTTSSYNEQFF.

The V call is TRBV6-5, the J call TRBJ2-3; 8 bases map to TRBD1. The V segment lost 6 bases and the J segment 3 bases; nucleotides outside the gene matches: 5. The germline V gene has CDR1 MNHEY and CDR2 SVGAGI. The CDR3 totals 14 residues. The CDR3 sequence: CASSDRGGTDTQYF. CDR3 DNA sequence: TGTGCCAGCAGCGACAGGGGAGGAACAGATACGCAGTATTTT.